The present T cell receptor (beta chain) was sequenced within a study of blood T cell repertoires in COVID-19 (dated by TCRdb to 2018 to 2021). Background on the whole study: Samples from collaborators originated in the United States, Italy and Spain and spanned both the acute and convalescent phases of COVID-19. The prospective study material was composed of cDNA or gDNA derived from T cells, B-cell-depleted T cells, or PBMCs. Subjects who had been exposed to COVID-19, were actively infected with it, or had recovered from it provided the deeply sampled blood TCRbeta repertoires that made up the dataset. A freely available public database, intended as a resource for researchers studying the immune response to SARS-CoV-2, is where the repertoires were released. Samples came from the ongoing ImmuneRACE study (first 160 participants) plus 1,254 subjects from 6 global collaborators. Nearly every sample came with metadata listing a de-identified subject ID, COVID-19 status, age in years and sex. Where available, HLA class I and class II types were taken from metadata supplied by the sample provider and were not determined by assay-based typing.

The collaborating institutions used their own protocols to collect whole blood in K2EDTA tubes. For TCRbeta analysis, collaborator samples were shipped as frozen whole blood, as isolated PBMCs, or as DNA extracted from either sample type. The study at large found these results: Clinical and demographic metadata were provided uncurated, with the amount varying by source and participant.

TCRbeta CDR3 regions were amplified from genomic DNA by means of the immunoSEQ Assay, a bias-controlled multiplex PCR. The paper's processing steps were these. Nucleated cell counts per sample were estimated from amplification of reference gene primers within the assay. To quantify the absolute abundance of each unique TCRbeta CDR3 rearrangement, sequence reads were collapsed and filtered. Productive Simpson clonality was computed per sample as the square root of Simpson's diversity index over productive rearrangements. TCRdb obtained this table from immuneACCESS and retained in-frame rearrangements with V and J assigned. These tables miss some clones; where compared with another copy, unresolved V genes account for less than half of the shortfall, and the remainder is unexplained. V and J calls and clone size are given by that table; D and trimming were obtained from the DNA. The sample table holds 90,000 to 150,000 clones, of which 81% were seen once. The ten largest clonotypes hold around 9.3% of the sample.

Inclusive of the bounding cysteine and phenylalanine, the CDR3 is 16 residues long. Only the CDR3 DNA is retained, 48 bases long and in frame from the first base. CDR1 and CDR2, looked up from the germline V gene, are SGHRS and YFSETQ. V drops 4 bases and J drops 1 base, leaving 14 bases in between. Note on this clone: This clone's antigen is unknown. Per-base qualities were not stored, and no clone one base away is much larger.

This receptor chain uses TRBV5-1 and TRBJ1-4, with TRBD1 as a weak D call on 6 bases. The receptor was derived from a human donor in a cohort sampled during active COVID-19. The material sequenced was peripheral blood. The CDR3 corresponds to CASSLGTRRTNEKLFF. The nucleotide sequence reads as follows: TGCGCCAGCAGCCTCGGGACACGGAGAACTAATGAAAAACTGTTTTTT.